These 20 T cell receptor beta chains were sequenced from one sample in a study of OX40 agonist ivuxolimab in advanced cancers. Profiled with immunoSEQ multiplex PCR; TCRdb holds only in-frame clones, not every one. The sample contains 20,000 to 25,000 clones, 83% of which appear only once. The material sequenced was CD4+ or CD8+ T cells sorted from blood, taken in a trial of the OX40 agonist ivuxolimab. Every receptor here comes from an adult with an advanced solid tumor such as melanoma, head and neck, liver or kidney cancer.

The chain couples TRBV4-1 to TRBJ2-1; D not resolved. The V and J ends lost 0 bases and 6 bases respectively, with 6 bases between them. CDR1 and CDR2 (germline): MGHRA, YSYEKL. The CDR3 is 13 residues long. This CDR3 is CASSQDRINEQFF. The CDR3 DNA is TGCGCCAGCAGCCAAGATCGGATCAATGAGCAGTTCTTC.

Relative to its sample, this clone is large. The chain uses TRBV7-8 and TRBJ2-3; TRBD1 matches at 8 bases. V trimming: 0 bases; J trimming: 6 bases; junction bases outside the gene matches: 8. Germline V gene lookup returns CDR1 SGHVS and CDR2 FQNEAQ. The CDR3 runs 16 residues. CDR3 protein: CASSLATGGHVDTQYF. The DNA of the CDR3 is TGTGCCAGCAGCTTAGCAACAGGGGGGCACGTGGATACGCAGTATTTT.

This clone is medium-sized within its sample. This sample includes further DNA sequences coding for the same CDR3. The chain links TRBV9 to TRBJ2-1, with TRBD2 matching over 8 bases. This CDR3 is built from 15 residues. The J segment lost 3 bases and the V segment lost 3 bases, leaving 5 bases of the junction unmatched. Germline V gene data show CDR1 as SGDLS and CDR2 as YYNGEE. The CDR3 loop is CASSAAGTSYNEQFF. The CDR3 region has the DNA TGTGCCAGCAGCGCGGCCGGGACTAGCTACAATGAGCAGTTCTTC.

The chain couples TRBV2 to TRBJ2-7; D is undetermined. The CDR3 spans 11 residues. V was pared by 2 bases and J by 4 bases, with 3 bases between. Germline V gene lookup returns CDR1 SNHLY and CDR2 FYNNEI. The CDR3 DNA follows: TGTGCCAGCAGTGAAAAGTACGAGCAGTACTTC. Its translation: CASSEKYEQYF.

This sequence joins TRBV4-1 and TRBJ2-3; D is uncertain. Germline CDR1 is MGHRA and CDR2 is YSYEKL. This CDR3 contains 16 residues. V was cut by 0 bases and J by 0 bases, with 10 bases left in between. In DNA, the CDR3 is TGCGCCAGCAGCCAAGAGGGCCGGCCCAGCACAGATACGCAGTATTTT. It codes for CASSQEGRPSTDTQYF.

The CDR3 sequence: CASSLTGETSGANVLTF. Here the CDR3 DNA reads TGCGCCAGCAGCTTGACAGGGGAAACCTCTGGGGCCAACGTCCTGACTTTC. V and J are TRBV5-1 and TRBJ2-6, with 7 bases that match TRBD1. The germline V gene encodes CDR1 SGHRS and CDR2 YFSETQ. The ends lost 1 base at V and 0 bases at J; junction bases unmatched: 4. This CDR3 is 17 amino acids long.

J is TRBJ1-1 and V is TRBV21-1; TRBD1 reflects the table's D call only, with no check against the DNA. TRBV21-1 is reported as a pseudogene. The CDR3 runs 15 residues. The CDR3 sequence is CASSKGLRQGTEAFF. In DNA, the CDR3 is TGTGCCAGCAGCAAAGGACTGCGACAGGGCACTGAAGCTTTCTTT.

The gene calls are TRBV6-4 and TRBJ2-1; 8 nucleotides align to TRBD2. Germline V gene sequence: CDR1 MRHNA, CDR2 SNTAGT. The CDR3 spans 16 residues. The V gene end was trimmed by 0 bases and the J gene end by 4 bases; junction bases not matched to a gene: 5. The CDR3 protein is CASSDSAGGEYNEQFF. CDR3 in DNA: TGTGCCAGCAGTGACTCTGCCGGGGGGGAGTACAATGAGCAGTTCTTC.

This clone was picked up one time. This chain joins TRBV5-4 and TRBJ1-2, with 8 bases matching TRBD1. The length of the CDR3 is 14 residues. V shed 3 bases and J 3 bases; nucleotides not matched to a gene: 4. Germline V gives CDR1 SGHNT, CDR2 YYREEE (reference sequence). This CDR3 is CASSYQGADYGYTF. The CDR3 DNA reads TGTGCCAGCAGCTATCAGGGGGCGGACTATGGCTACACCTTC.

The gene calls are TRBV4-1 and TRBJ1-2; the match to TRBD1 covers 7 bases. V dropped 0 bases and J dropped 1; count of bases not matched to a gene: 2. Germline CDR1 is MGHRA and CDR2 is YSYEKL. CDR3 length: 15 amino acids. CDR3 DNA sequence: TGCGCCAGCAGCCAAGAGAGACAGGGTAACTATGGCTACACCTTC. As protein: CASSQERQGNYGYTF.

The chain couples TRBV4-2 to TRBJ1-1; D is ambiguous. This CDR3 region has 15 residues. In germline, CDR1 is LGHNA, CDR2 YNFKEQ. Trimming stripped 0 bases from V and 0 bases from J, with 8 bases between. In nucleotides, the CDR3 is TGTGCCAGCAGCCAAGATTGGATAGTGAACACTGAAGCTTTCTTT. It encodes CASSQDWIVNTEAFF.

CDR3 DNA: TGTGCCTGGATCCGACAGGGGTCGGAGACCCAGTACTTC. Translation: CAWIRQGSETQYF. V usage is TRBV30 and J usage is TRBJ2-5, with TRBD1 identical over 8 bases. The germline V gene has CDR1 GTSNPN and CDR2 SVGIG (reference sequence). This CDR3 comprises 13 residues. With V trimmed by 4 bases and J by 5 bases, 6 bases remained unmatched.

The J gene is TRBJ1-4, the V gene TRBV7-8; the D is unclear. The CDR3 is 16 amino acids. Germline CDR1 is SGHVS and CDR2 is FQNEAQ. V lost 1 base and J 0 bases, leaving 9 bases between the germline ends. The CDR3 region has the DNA TGTGCCAGCAGCTTAGAGCTTACTGCAACTAATGAAAAACTGTTTTTT. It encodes CASSLELTATNEKLFF. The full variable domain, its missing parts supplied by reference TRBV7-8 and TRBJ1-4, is GAGVSQSPRYKVAKRGQDVALRCDPISGHVSLFWYQQALGQGPEFLTYFQNEAQLDKSGLPSDRFFAERPEGSVSTLKIQRTQQEDSAVYLCASSLELTATNEKLFFGSGTQLSVL.

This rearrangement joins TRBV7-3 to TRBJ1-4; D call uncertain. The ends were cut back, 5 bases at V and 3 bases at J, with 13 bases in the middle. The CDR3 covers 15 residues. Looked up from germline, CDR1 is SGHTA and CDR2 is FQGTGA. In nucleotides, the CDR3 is TGTGCCAGCAGCCTACTGATATTGGCTAATGAAAAACTGTTTTTT. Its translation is CASSLLILANEKLFF.

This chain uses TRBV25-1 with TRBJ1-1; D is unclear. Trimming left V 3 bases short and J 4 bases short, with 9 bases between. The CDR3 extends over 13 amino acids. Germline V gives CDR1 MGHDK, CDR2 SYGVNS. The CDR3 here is CASSDFIGTEAFF. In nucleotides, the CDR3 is TGTGCCAGCAGTGATTTTATTGGCACTGAAGCTTTCTTT. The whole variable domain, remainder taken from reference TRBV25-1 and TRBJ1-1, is EADIYQTPRYLVIGTGKKITLECSQTMGHDKMYWYQQDPGMELHLIHYSYGVNSTEKGDLSSESTVSRIRTEHFPLTLESARPSHTSQYLCASSDFIGTEAFFGQGTRLTVV.

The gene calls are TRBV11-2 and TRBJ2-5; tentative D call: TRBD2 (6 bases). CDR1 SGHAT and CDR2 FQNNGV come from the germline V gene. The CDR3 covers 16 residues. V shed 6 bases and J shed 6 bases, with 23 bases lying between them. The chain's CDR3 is CASSSKSVRDGKTQYF. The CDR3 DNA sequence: TGTGCCAGCAGTTCCAAGTCGGTGCGGGATGGGAAGACCCAGTACTTC.

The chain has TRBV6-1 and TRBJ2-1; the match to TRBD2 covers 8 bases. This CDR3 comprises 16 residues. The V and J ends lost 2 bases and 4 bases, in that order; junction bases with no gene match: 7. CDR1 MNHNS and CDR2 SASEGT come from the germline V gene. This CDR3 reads CASSEQAGAFYNEQFF. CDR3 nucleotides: TGTGCCAGCAGTGAACAAGCGGGGGCTTTTTACAATGAGCAGTTCTTC.

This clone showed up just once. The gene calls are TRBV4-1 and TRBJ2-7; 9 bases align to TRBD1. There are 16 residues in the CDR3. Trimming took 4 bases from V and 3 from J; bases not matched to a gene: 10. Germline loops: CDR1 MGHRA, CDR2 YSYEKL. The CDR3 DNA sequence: TGCGCCAGCAGCCCTCAAACAGGGGGCCCCCACTACGAGCAGTACTTC. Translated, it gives CASSPQTGGPHYEQYF.

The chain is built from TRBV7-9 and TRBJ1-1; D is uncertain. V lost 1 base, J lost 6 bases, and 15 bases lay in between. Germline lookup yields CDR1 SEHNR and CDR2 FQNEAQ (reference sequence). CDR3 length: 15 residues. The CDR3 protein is CASSLETSGAAEAFF. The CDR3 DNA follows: TGTGCCAGCAGCTTAGAGACTTCAGGAGCCGCTGAAGCTTTCTTT.

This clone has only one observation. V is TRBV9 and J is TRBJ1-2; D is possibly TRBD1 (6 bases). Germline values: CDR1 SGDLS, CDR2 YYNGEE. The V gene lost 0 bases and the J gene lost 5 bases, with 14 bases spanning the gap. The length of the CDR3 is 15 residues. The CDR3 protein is CASSVDPQGLYGYTF. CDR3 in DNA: TGTGCCAGCAGCGTAGACCCCCAGGGGCTATATGGCTACACCTTC.